This TCR beta chain was sequenced for a study of T-cell reconstitution after alpha-beta-depleted transplantation in children. This clonotype was found many times. V lost 5 bases and J 8 bases, leaving 10 bases between the germline ends. There are 12 residues in the CDR3. Preparation of the TCRbeta library was carried out with unique molecular identifiers. TCRdb re-called the PCR reads through MiXCR, storing one row per CDR3 protein. Among some 600,000 distinct CDR3 sequences, approximately 13% were seen once, and the ten largest hold around 2.2%. The sequenced sample was PBMCs, mostly from graft donor cells, obtained 360 days after TCRalphabeta/CD19-depleted stem cell transplant. This receptor was obtained from a male patient between 10 and 17 years old who had a stem cell transplant for acute myeloid leukemia, so the T cells may come from the graft donor. This chain joins TRBV12-3 or TRBV12-4 and TRBJ2-1; unclear D gene. The CDR3 nucleotides read TGTGCCAGCAGTCCTAGGCAGCATGAGCAGTTCTTC. Its protein product is CASSPRQHEQFF.